This T cell receptor beta chain comes out of a study of T cell changes during pregnancy in multiple sclerosis (dated by TCRdb to about 2019). Concerning the study at large: Changes in the T cell repertoire over the course of pregnancy were examined in this study in women with multiple sclerosis.

This clone was recorded a few times. The clone's antigen remains unknown. Qualities for individual bases were not recorded, and no much larger clone is one base off. The method was the immunoSEQ multiplex PCR assay. The clones in this table, taken by TCRdb from immuneACCESS, are in-frame only. Not every clone is retained; where verified, under half of the shortfall comes from an unresolved V gene, and the cause of the rest is unknown. For this sample the table gives approximately 97,000 clones, of which about nine tenths were detected only once. The leading ten clones occupy about 0.75% of the sample. V loses 8 bases, J loses 3 bases, and the germline ends lie 13 bases apart. Including the terminal cysteine and phenylalanine, the CDR3 comprises 13 residues. Only the CDR3 DNA is retained, 39 bases long and in frame from the first base. From a lookup of the germline V gene, CDR1 and CDR2 are SGHTA and FQGNSA.

The rearranged segments are TRBV7-2 and TRBJ1-1, with no reliable assignment of the D segment. The sequence was obtained from a female donor in good health, enrolled as a control in a pregnancy study. Sample: peripheral blood, taken in the second trimester of pregnancy. The DNA sequence is TGTGCCAGCGGTACAGTCTGGGACACTGAAGCTTTCTTT. The resulting protein is CASGTVWDTEAFF.